These 27 T cell receptor beta chains were all obtained from the same sample, sequenced in a study of blood T cells in healthy people across ages. For the second PCR, which ran for about 6 to 12 cycles, a sample-barcoded 5' primer and a J-beta primer mix were used. TCRdb called the 5' RACE reads again in MiXCR, with one record for every CDR3 protein. The table lists 1.5 million to 2 million distinct CDR3 sequences, about 30% of them singletons. Sequencing used blood. All receptors come from a woman in her 30s in good health.

This clonotype has a count of ten or more. The chain carries TRBV29-1 and TRBJ2-5; no firm D call. V lost 7 bases, J lost 2 bases, and 20 bases lay in between. CDR3 length: 15 residues. Per the germline V gene, CDR1 is SQVTM and CDR2 is ANQGSEA. The CDR3 sequence is CSADRRGPVQETQYF. CDR3 DNA: TGCAGCGCTGACCGACGTGGGCCGGTTCAAGAGACCCAGTACTTC. Filled out from reference TRBV29-1 and TRBJ2-5, the complete variable domain reads SAVISQKPSRDICQRGTSLTIQCQVDSQVTMMFWYRQQPGQSLTLIATANQGSEATYESGFVIDKFPISRPNLTFSTLTVSNMSPEDSSIYLCSADRRGPVQETQYFGPGTRLLVL.

This chain links TRBV27 with TRBJ2-7; D call uncertain. CDR3 length: 14 residues. Germline loops: CDR1 MNHEY, CDR2 SMNVEV (reference sequence). Trimming left V 0 bases short and J 5 bases short, with 11 bases between. CDR3 protein: CASSLSGWGNEQYF. The CDR3 nucleotides are TGTGCCAGCAGTTTATCGGGTTGGGGAAACGAGCAGTACTTC.

This clonotype was observed a few times. The chain employs TRBV5-1 and TRBJ1-4, with unresolved D. The CDR3 is 14 amino acids. Germline V gives CDR1 SGHRS, CDR2 YFSETQ. The V and J ends lost 1 base and 8 bases respectively, with 12 bases between them. The CDR3 coding sequence is TGCGCCAGCAGCTTGATAGATTCGGGCGAAAAACTGTTTTTT. It encodes CASSLIDSGEKLFF.

To note about this clonotype: The CDR3 does not end in the conserved phenylalanine or tryptophan, so this is likely a read error. The chain has TRBV20-1 and TRBJ1-5; weak D call: TRBD1 (6 bases). Trimming cost V 0 bases and J 4 bases, with 13 bases left between them. CDR1 is DFQATT, CDR2 SNEGSKA, per germline (reference sequence). This CDR3 region has 15 residues. This CDR3 reads CSARDTGALNQPQHS. CDR3 in DNA: TGCAGTGCTAGAGATACGGGGGCCCTAAATCAGCCCCAGCATTCT.

The sample holds a few counts of this clonotype. This chain connects TRBV5-4 to TRBJ1-4; perhaps TRBD1 as D (5 bases). Germline loops: CDR1 SGHNT, CDR2 YYREEE (reference sequence). Between the trimmed V and J ends, which lost 0 bases and 8 bases, there was a span of 14 bases. The CDR3 is 15 residues long. CDR3 DNA: TGTGCCAGCAGCTTGGAAGGGGCAGGAAAGGAAAAACTGTTTTTT. Translated: CASSLEGAGKEKLFF.

V and J are TRBV20-1 and TRBJ2-3; D gene uncertain. The CDR3 contains 17 residues. Trimming pared 1 base from V and 6 bases from J, leaving 23 bases between. Germline V gene data show CDR1 as DFQATT and CDR2 as SNEGSKA (reference sequence). CDR3 DNA sequence: TGCAGTGCTAGAGGGCCCCGATACCCGACGGGTTTGGATACGCAGTATTTT. This translates into CSARGPRYPTGLDTQYF.

Comment on this clonotype: This is likely a read error, given that the CDR3 carries no conserved phenylalanine or tryptophan at its end. The J gene is TRBJ2-2, the V gene TRBV2; D possibly corresponds to TRBD1 (5 bases). Germline V gene lookup returns CDR1 SNHLY and CDR2 FYNNEI. The CDR3 length is 14 residues. Trimming removed 3 bases from V and 8 bases from J, with 13 bases in between. Here the CDR3 reads CASSEGQVIGELFV. The CDR3 DNA sequence: TGTGCCAGCAGTGAGGGGCAGGTCATTGGGGAGCTGTTTGTT.

This clonotype has just a few counts. The gene calls are TRBV5-1 and TRBJ2-6; D is perhaps TRBD1 (5 bases). CDR3 size: 16 residues. Trimming pared 4 bases from V and 1 base from J, leaving 12 bases between. The germline V gene encodes CDR1 SGHRS and CDR2 YFSETQ. CDR3 nucleotides: TGCGCCAGCAGCCCAGGACACGCGTCTGGGGCCAACGTCCTGACTTTC. Translated, it gives CASSPGHASGANVLTF.

This clonotype was observed many times. The CDR3 loop reads CASSPPGSGFSLEQFF. CDR3 DNA sequence: TGTGCCAGCAGCCCACCGGGGAGCGGGTTCTCTTTGGAGCAGTTCTTC. V is TRBV11-2 and J is TRBJ2-1; perhaps TRBD2 as D (6 bases). Germline values: CDR1 SGHAT, CDR2 FQNNGV. CDR3 length: 16 amino acids. V lost 5 bases, J lost 10 bases, and 24 bases lay in between. The complete variable domain, with remaining parts taken from reference TRBV11-2 and TRBJ2-1, reads EAGVAQSPRYKIIEKRQSVAFWCNPISGHATLYWYQQILGQGPKLLIQFQNNGVVDDSQLPKDRFSAERLKGVDSTLKIQPAKLEDSAVYLCASSPPGSGFSLEQFFGPGTRLTVL.

V gene TRBV18 combines with J gene TRBJ1-2; 10 bases line up with TRBD1. J lost 4 bases, V lost 6 bases, and 8 bases had no gene match. The germline V gene encodes CDR1 KGHSH and CDR2 LQKENI. The CDR3 totals 15 residues. The DNA for the CDR3 is TGTGCCAGCTCGTCGGGACAGGGGTACGGCTATGGCTACACCTTC. As protein: CASSSGQGYGYGYTF.

Worth noting for this clonotype: One base away lies a much larger clone, so this may be a sequencing read error. This chain connects TRBV10-3 to TRBJ2-7; the match to TRBD1 covers 8 bases. V gave up 4 bases and J gave up 6 bases; unmatched junction bases: 5. The CDR3 is 13 residues long. Germline V gene sequence: CDR1 ENHRY, CDR2 SYGVKD. In nucleotides, the CDR3 is TGTGCCATCAGTGGTGGGACAGGCTGCGAGCAGTACTTC. Translated: CAISGGTGCEQYF.

A remark on this clonotype: A read error is possible here, since a much larger clone lies one base away. The chain links TRBV29-1 to TRBJ2-5; D is tentatively TRBD1 or TRBD2 (6 bases each). The V gene lost 6 bases and the J gene lost 2 bases, with 13 bases spanning the gap. There are 13 residues in the CDR3. Germline loops: CDR1 SQVTM, CDR2 ANQGSEA. The CDR3 bases are TGCAGCGTCTGGAGGGACACACAAGAGACCCAGTACTTC. Its protein is CSVWRDTQETQYF.

This clonotype showed up just a few times. The gene calls are TRBV7-2 and TRBJ2-7, with unresolved D. This CDR3 is built from 14 residues. Trimming took 0 bases from V and 3 from J, leaving 9 bases between them. CDR1 is SGHTA, CDR2 FQGNSA, per germline. CDR3 nucleotides: TGTGCCAGCAGCTTAGCGCTTAAGGTCTACGAGCAGTACTTC. Amino acid sequence: CASSLALKVYEQYF.

This rearrangement joins TRBV28 to TRBJ2-5; 11 bases fit TRBD2. The trim removed 8 bases at V and 9 bases at J, leaving 14 bases unmatched. The length of the CDR3 is 15 residues. The germline CDR1 and CDR2 sequences are MDHEN and SYDVKM. The CDR3 DNA reads TGTGCCAGCGAGCTAAGCGGGACTAGCGGTTTTGCCCAGTACTTC. Protein sequence: CASELSGTSGFAQYF.

V and J are TRBV28 and TRBJ1-5; no reliable D call. CDR3 length: 13 amino acids. V was trimmed by 6 bases and J by 5 bases, leaving 11 bases between them. Germline V gene data show CDR1 as MDHEN and CDR2 as SYDVKM. The CDR3: CASSSGLDQPQHF. CDR3 DNA sequence: TGTGCCAGCAGCTCGGGTCTGGATCAGCCCCAGCATTTT.

The chain recombines TRBV9 with TRBJ1-2; no clear D gene. The germline V gene has CDR1 SGDLS and CDR2 YYNGEE. The V end lost 3 bases, the J end lost 2 bases, and 17 bases lay between the germline ends. The CDR3 is 16 amino acids. The DNA for the CDR3 is TGTGCCAGCAGCGCCGGACCGCCGATGGGGAACTATGGCTACACCTTC. It translates to CASSAGPPMGNYGYTF.

This clonotype was detected only a few times. The chain carries TRBV7-6 and TRBJ2-4; possibly TRBD1 for D (5 bases). The J call may be mistaken, given a closer DNA end match to TRBJ2-7. This CDR3 contains 15 residues. Germline assignment: CDR1 SGHVS and CDR2 FNYEAQ. The CDR3 sequence: CASSRGEIPTYEQYF. The DNA of the CDR3 is TGTGCCAGCTCAAGGGGTGAGATACCGACCTACGAGCAGTACTTC.

This clonotype was counted only a few times. V usage is TRBV6-6 and J usage is TRBJ2-7, with D possibly matching TRBD2 (5 bases). Per germline, CDR1 MNHNY and CDR2 SVGAGI (reference sequence). The CDR3 loop spans 15 amino acids. Trimming pared 2 bases from V and 2 bases from J, leaving 13 bases between. The CDR3 sequence is CASSYDPGTAYEQYF. CDR3 in DNA: TGTGCCAGCAGTTACGACCCGGGAACAGCCTACGAGCAGTACTTC.

This clonotype was observed a few times. The chain links TRBV7-9 to TRBJ2-1; D may be TRBD1 (6 bases). Trimming pared 6 bases from V and 5 bases from J, leaving 17 bases between. CDR3 size: 15 residues. Germline V lookup: CDR1 SEHNR, CDR2 FQNEAQ (reference sequence). The CDR3 bases are TGTGCCAGCAGAGTTTTCAGGGGCGAGGACAATGAGCAGTTCTTC. Translated, it gives CASRVFRGEDNEQFF. Based on the CDR3 plus reference TRBV7-9 and TRBJ2-1, the full variable domain is DTGVSQNPRHKITKRGQNVTFRCDPISEHNRLYWYRQTLGQGPEFLTYFQNEAQLEKSRLLSDRFSAERPKGSFSTLEIQRTEQGDSAMYLCASRVFRGEDNEQFFGPGTRLTVL.

This clonotype was detected a few times. V is TRBV5-1 and J is TRBJ2-7; possibly TRBD1 or TRBD2 for D (6 bases each). The CDR3 sequence is 17 residues long. Germline lookup yields CDR1 SGHRS and CDR2 YFSETQ. V dropped 0 bases and J dropped 0 bases, with 16 bases sitting between them. For the CDR3, the DNA is TGCGCCAGCAGCTTGGAGGGGGGTGCGGTGAGCTCCTACGAGCAGTACTTC. It yields the protein CASSLEGGAVSSYEQYF.

In this sample, this clonotype turned up once. The chain recombines TRBV2 with TRBJ1-5; D gene uncertain. This CDR3 spans 15 amino acids. Germline CDR1 is SNHLY and CDR2 is FYNNEI. V lost 6 bases and J 0 bases, leaving 12 bases between the germline ends. The CDR3 nucleotides read TGTGCCAGCAGCGCCCTCCTTTATAGCAATCAGCCCCAGCATTTT. Encoded protein: CASSALLYSNQPQHF.

Only a few counts were recorded for this clonotype. This chain joins TRBV20-1 and TRBJ1-1, with D perhaps matching TRBD1 (6 bases). Trimming removed 3 bases from V and 1 base from J, with 9 bases in between. The CDR3 extends over 13 amino acids. Germline V gene sequence: CDR1 DFQATT, CDR2 SNEGSKA (reference sequence). CDR3 in amino acids: CSASPGQNTEAFF. In DNA, the CDR3 is TGCAGTGCTAGTCCGGGACAGAACACTGAAGCTTTCTTT.

This clonotype was picked up a small number of times. V gene TRBV11-1 combines with J gene TRBJ1-2, with TRBD1 matching 7 bases. This CDR3 comprises 15 residues. V lost 1 base, J lost 7 bases, and 9 bases stayed unmatched. Germline CDR1 reads SGHAT; CDR2 reads FQDESV (reference sequence). The CDR3 DNA reads TGTGCCAGCAGCTTAGGCGCCGGGACAGACAGTGGCTACACCTTC. Protein: CASSLGAGTDSGYTF.

This clonotype came up a few times. This chain links TRBV2 with TRBJ1-4, with D maybe TRBD1 (5 bases). Germline V gene sequence: CDR1 SNHLY, CDR2 FYNNEI. With 6 bases removed from V and 8 bases from J, the gap between germline ends came to 19 bases. The CDR3 covers 15 residues. The CDR3 sequence is CASRSYRGGREKLFF. DNA of the CDR3: TGTGCCAGCAGGTCGTACCGCGGGGGAAGGGAAAAACTGTTTTTT.

The V gene is TRBV5-1, the J gene TRBJ2-3; no definite D call. The CDR3 has 20 residues. CDR1 SGHRS and CDR2 YFSETQ come from the germline V gene. Trimming took 1 base from V and 0 from J, leaving 24 bases between them. Here the CDR3 DNA reads TGCGCCAGCAGCTTGCTCCCTTATGCCGCACTACCCACTAGCACAGATACGCAGTATTTT. Amino acids: CASSLLPYAALPTSTDTQYF.

V and J are TRBV6-2 or TRBV6-3 and TRBJ1-1; no definite D call. V was pared by 7 bases and J by 5 bases, with 11 bases between. CDR3 length: 12 residues. Germline V gene sequence: CDR1 MNHEY, CDR2 SVGEGT. The CDR3 DNA sequence: TGTGCCAGCACCCAGATTGGGACTGAAGCTTTCTTT. It translates to CASTQIGTEAFF.

This clonotype turned up a few times. The J gene is TRBJ2-7, the V gene TRBV6-6; D might be TRBD1 (5 bases). Looked up from germline, CDR1 is MNHNY and CDR2 is SVGAGI (reference sequence). The CDR3 length is 13 residues. Trimming removed 6 bases at V and 5 bases at J, with 14 bases between. The DNA of the CDR3 is TGTGCCAGCAGGTATGGACAACCCCACGAGCAGTACTTC. It translates to CASRYGQPHEQYF.